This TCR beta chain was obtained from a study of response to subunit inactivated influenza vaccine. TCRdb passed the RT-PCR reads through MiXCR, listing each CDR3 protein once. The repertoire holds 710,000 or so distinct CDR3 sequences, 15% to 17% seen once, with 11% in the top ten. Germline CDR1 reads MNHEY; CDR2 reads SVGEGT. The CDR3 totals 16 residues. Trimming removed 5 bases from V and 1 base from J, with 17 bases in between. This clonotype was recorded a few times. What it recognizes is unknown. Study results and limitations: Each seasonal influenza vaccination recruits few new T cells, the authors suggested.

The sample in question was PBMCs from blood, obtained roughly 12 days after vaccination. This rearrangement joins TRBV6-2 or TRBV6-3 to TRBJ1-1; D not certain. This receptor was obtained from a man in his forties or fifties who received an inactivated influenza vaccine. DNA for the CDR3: TGTGCCAGCAGTAAACCCTCCCTGCACGCGAACACTGAAGCTTTCTTT. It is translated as CASSKPSLHANTEAFF.